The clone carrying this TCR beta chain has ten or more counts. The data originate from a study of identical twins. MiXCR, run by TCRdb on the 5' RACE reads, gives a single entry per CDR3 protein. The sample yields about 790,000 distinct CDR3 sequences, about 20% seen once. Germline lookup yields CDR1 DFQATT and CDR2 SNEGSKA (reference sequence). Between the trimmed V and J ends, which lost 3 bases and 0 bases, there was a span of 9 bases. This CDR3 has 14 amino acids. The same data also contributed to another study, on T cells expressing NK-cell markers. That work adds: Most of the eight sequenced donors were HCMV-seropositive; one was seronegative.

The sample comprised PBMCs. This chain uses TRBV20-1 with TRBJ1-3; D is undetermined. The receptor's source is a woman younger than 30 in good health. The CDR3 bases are TGCAGTGCTAGTTTCCGGGGCTCTGGAAACACCATATATTTT. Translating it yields CSASFRGSGNTIYF.